A single sample gave rise to the 21 T cell receptor beta chains below, sequenced in a study of T cell clones after liver transplantation. Some clones are missing from TCRdb's copy, which holds only in-frame ones; the method was immunoSEQ multiplex PCR. The sample yields tens of thousands of clones, over 85% seen once. This sample comprised CD4+ T cells from blood, obtained before liver transplant. Receptor source: a human donor who received a liver transplant.

This clone showed up just a few times. The V gene is TRBV2, the J gene TRBJ2-2, with 16 nucleotides matching TRBD2. This CDR3 contains 19 residues. Germline trimming cut 3 bases from V and 6 bases from J; bases unmatched to any gene: 10. Germline lookup yields CDR1 SNHLY and CDR2 FYNNEI. CDR3 residues: CASSDPGLAGGLPAGELFF. In DNA form, the CDR3 reads TGTGCCAGCAGTGATCCGGGACTAGCGGGAGGGCTCCCCGCCGGGGAGCTGTTTTTT.

Only one count was recorded for this clone. The chain combines TRBV6-6 with TRBJ1-3; TRBD1 matches at 9 bases. The CDR3 runs 13 residues. The trim removed 4 bases at V and 8 bases at J, leaving 3 bases unmatched. The V gene's germline CDR1 is MNHNY and CDR2 SVGAGI (reference sequence). The chain's CDR3 is CASSFRQGDTIYF. The DNA for the CDR3 is TGTGCCAGCAGTTTCCGACAGGGGGACACCATATATTTT.

The chain carries TRBV11-3 and TRBJ2-1, with 13 bases matching TRBD2. V dropped 4 bases and J dropped 5; count of bases not matched to a gene: 14. CDR3 length: 19 residues. Germline lookup yields CDR1 SGHNT and CDR2 YENEEA. This chain's CDR3 is CASSSFGTSGKPSNNEQFF. As DNA, the CDR3 is TGTGCCAGCAGCTCTTTCGGGACTAGCGGGAAACCGTCCAACAATGAGCAGTTCTTC.

This chain uses TRBV5-1 with TRBJ1-4, with TRBD1 as a possible D gene (6 bases). CDR3 length: 14 residues. V shed 4 bases and J shed 3 bases, with 10 bases lying between them. Germline CDR1 SGHRS, CDR2 YFSETQ. The chain's CDR3 is CASSEQGPNEKLFF. The CDR3 DNA reads as TGCGCCAGCAGCGAACAGGGTCCTAATGAAAAACTGTTTTTT.

The rearrangement joins TRBV5-6 to TRBJ1-6; weak D call: TRBD1 (6 bases). CDR1 and CDR2 from the germline V gene are SGHDT and YYEEEE. CDR3 size: 16 residues. V lost 5 bases and J lost 6, with 18 bases in between. The CDR3 sequence is CASRSVAGASNSPLHF. The CDR3 DNA reads as TGTGCCAGCAGGTCCGTTGCAGGGGCAAGTAATTCACCCCTCCACTTT.

This chain uses TRBV19 with TRBJ2-1, with 12 positions matching TRBD2. The germline CDR1 and CDR2 sequences are LNHDA and SQIVND (reference sequence). V lost 4 bases and J lost 0; bases outside the gene matches: 4. The CDR3 extends over 17 amino acids. CDR3 coding DNA: TGTGCCAGTAGTACACTAGCGGGAGGCCGCTCCTACAATGAGCAGTTCTTC. Amino acids: CASSTLAGGRSYNEQFF. The variable domain in full, completed from reference TRBV19 and TRBJ2-1, reads DGGITQSPKYLFRKEGQNVTLSCEQNLNHDAMYWYRQDPGQGLRLIYYSQIVNDFQKGDIAEGYSVSREKKESFPLTVTSAQKNPTAFYLCASSTLAGGRSYNEQFFGPGTRLTVL.

DNA for the CDR3: TGTGCCAGCAGCTCCACTAGCGGGAGAGGGACAGATACGCAGTATTTT. It encodes CASSSTSGRGTDTQYF. The V call is TRBV7-6, the J call TRBJ2-3, with TRBD2 identical over 11 bases. Germline loops: CDR1 SGHVS, CDR2 FNYEAQ. The CDR3 extends over 16 amino acids. Trimming at V came to 4 bases and at J to 3 bases, leaving 6 bases not matched to a gene.

The V gene is TRBV15, the J gene TRBJ2-5; D unresolved. The V and J ends lost 4 bases and 5 bases respectively, with 8 bases between them. CDR3 size: 12 residues. Looked up from germline, CDR1 is LNHNV and CDR2 is YYDKDF (reference sequence). This chain's CDR3 is CATSTDVETQYF. The CDR3, as DNA: TGTGCCACCAGCACCGACGTCGAGACCCAGTACTTC.

V is TRBV19 and J is TRBJ2-5; D is undetermined. This CDR3 region has 13 residues. The V gene lost 3 bases and the J gene lost 3 bases, with 8 bases spanning the gap. Germline lookup yields CDR1 LNHDA and CDR2 SQIVND (reference sequence). The CDR3, as DNA: TGTGCCAGTAGTATGTTCGTTAAAGAGACCCAGTACTTC. Translation gives CASSMFVKETQYF. The whole variable domain, filled in from reference TRBV19 and TRBJ2-5, reads DGGITQSPKYLFRKEGQNVTLSCEQNLNHDAMYWYRQDPGQGLRLIYYSQIVNDFQKGDIAEGYSVSREKKESFPLTVTSAQKNPTAFYLCASSMFVKETQYFGPGTRLLVL.

The chain employs TRBV7-9 and TRBJ2-3; possible D gene TRBD1, 6 bases. From germline, CDR1 is SEHNR and CDR2 FQNEAQ (reference sequence). CDR3 size: 13 residues. V lost 4 bases to trimming and J lost 2 bases, with 7 bases between them. CDR3 coding DNA: TGTGCCAGCAGCTGGACAGACACAGATACGCAGTATTTT. It codes for CASSWTDTDTQYF.

The V call is TRBV9, the J call TRBJ2-5, with D possibly being TRBD1 or TRBD2 (5 bases each). Per the germline V gene, CDR1 is SGDLS and CDR2 is YYNGEE. The length of the CDR3 is 14 residues. Deletions cut 0 bases from V and 2 bases from J, with 8 bases between. In nucleotides, the CDR3 is TGTGCCAGCAGCGTAGTGGGGGATCAAGAGACCCAGTACTTC. Protein product: CASSVVGDQETQYF.

This chain uses TRBV11-3 with TRBJ2-3, with 13 positions matching TRBD2. Germline CDR1 reads SGHNT; CDR2 reads YENEEA. The CDR3 is 17 amino acids. V shed 5 bases, J shed 4 bases, and the junction held 9 bases outside the gene matches. CDR3 sequence (DNA): TGTGCCAGCAGCGGCCGGACTAGCGGGAGTACCCCAGATACGCAGTATTTT. Amino acid sequence: CASSGRTSGSTPDTQYF.

The chain has TRBV29-1 and TRBJ2-5; 9 bases line up with TRBD2. The CDR3 consists of 14 residues. CDR1 is SQVTM and CDR2 is ANQGSEA in the germline V gene. J lost 3 bases, V lost 7 bases, and 9 bases had no gene match. In nucleotides, the CDR3 is TGCAGCGCCGGGTGGCCTAGCGGGAAAGAGACCCAGTACTTC. Translating it yields CSAGWPSGKETQYF.

The chain has TRBV7-3 and TRBJ1-1; no clear D. Between the trimmed V and J ends, which lost 5 bases and 1 base, there was a span of 11 bases. Germline CDR1 is SGHTA and CDR2 is FQGTGA. The CDR3 is 14 amino acids. The CDR3 DNA is TGTGCCAGCAGCCCGGACGGGAGGAACACTGAAGCTTTCTTT. This encodes CASSPDGRNTEAFF.

The gene calls are TRBV20-1 and TRBJ1-2; no firm D call. CDR3 length equals 11 residues. Germline V gene data show CDR1 as DFQATT and CDR2 as SNEGSKA (reference sequence). Deletions cut 3 bases from V and 10 bases from J, with 12 bases between. This CDR3 reads CSARDDMVYTF. The CDR3 nucleotides read TGCAGTGCTAGGGATGACATGGTCTACACCTTC.

J is TRBJ2-1 and V is TRBV6-5, with D maybe TRBD2 (5 bases). CDR3 length equals 16 residues. V gave up 0 bases and J gave up 0 bases, with 9 bases separating them. The germline CDR1 and CDR2 sequences are MNHEY and SVGAGI. CDR3 bases: TGTGCCAGCAGTTACTCAGTGAGCGGCTCCTACAATGAGCAGTTCTTC. This sequence encodes CASSYSVSGSYNEQFF.

The V and J genes are TRBV9 and TRBJ1-1; TRBD1 is a possible D gene (6 bases). Per germline, CDR1 SGDLS and CDR2 YYNGEE. The CDR3 is 14 residues long. Between the trimmed V and J ends, which lost 2 bases and 1 base, there was a span of 9 bases. This CDR3 is CASSVSDRNTEAFF. In DNA, the CDR3 is TGTGCCAGCAGCGTTTCGGACAGGAACACTGAAGCTTTCTTT.

V gene TRBV11-2 combines with J gene TRBJ2-3, with 8 bases lining up with TRBD1. There are 13 residues in the CDR3. Germline V gene lookup returns CDR1 SGHAT and CDR2 FQNNGV. The V gene end was trimmed by 9 bases and the J gene end by 1 base; junction bases not matched to a gene: 3. In nucleotides, the CDR3 is TGTGCCAGTTCGGGACAGGGCACAGATACGCAGTATTTT. Amino acids: CASSGQGTDTQYF.

The chain uses TRBV18 and TRBJ1-3; no definite D call. This CDR3 has 15 amino acids. Between the trimmed V and J ends, which lost 1 base and 0 bases, there was a span of 7 bases. Per germline, CDR1 KGHSH and CDR2 LQKENI. This CDR3 is CASSPQGDSGNTIYF. CDR3 DNA: TGTGCCAGCTCACCACAGGGAGACTCTGGAAACACCATATATTTT. Using reference TRBV18 and TRBJ1-3 for the parts outside the CDR3, the full variable domain is NAGVMQNPRHLVRRRGQEARLRCSPMKGHSHVYWYRQLPEEGLKFMVYLQKENIIDESGMPKERFSAEFPKEGPSILRIQQVVRGDSAAYFCASSPQGDSGNTIYFGEGSWLTVV.

The chain recombines TRBV4-1 with TRBJ2-1; D unclear. This CDR3 region has 19 residues. Trimming left V 0 bases short and J 0 bases short, with 18 bases between. Germline V gives CDR1 MGHRA, CDR2 YSYEKL. DNA of the CDR3: TGCGCCAGCAGCCAAGACCCGTCCGGTAGCCCAAGCTCCTACAATGAGCAGTTCTTC. This sequence encodes CASSQDPSGSPSSYNEQFF.

The chain joins TRBV9 to TRBJ2-7, with D possibly matching TRBD2 (5 bases). V lost 4 bases and J lost 6, with 17 bases in between. The CDR3 has 14 amino acids. Germline V gives CDR1 SGDLS, CDR2 YYNGEE. The CDR3 sequence is CASSPTFTSGEQYF. The CDR3 bases are TGTGCCAGCAGCCCAACTTTTACAAGCGGCGAGCAGTACTTC.